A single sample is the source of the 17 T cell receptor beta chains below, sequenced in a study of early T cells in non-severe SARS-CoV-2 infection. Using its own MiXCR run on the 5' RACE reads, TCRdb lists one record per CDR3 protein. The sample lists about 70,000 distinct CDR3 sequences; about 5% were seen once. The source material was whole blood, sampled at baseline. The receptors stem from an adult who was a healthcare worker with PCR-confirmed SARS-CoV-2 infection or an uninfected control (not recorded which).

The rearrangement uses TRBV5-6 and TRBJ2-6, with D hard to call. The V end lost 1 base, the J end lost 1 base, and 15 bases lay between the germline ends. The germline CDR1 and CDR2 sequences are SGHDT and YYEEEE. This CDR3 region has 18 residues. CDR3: CASSLIFGSQSGANVLTF. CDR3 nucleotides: TGTGCCAGCAGCTTGATATTCGGTAGTCAATCTGGGGCCAACGTCCTGACTTTC.

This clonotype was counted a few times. This CDR3 reads CSARRDYGYTF. As DNA, the CDR3 is TGCAGTGCTAGAAGGGACTATGGCTACACCTTC. This chain uses TRBV20-1 with TRBJ1-2; no clear D gene. CDR1 and CDR2 (germline): DFQATT, SNEGSKA (reference sequence). V was pared by 2 bases and J by 3 bases, with 4 bases between. CDR3 size: 11 residues.

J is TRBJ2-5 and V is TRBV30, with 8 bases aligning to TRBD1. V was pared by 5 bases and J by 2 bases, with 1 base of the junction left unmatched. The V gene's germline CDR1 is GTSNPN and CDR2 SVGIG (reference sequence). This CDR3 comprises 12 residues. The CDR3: CAWGTGQETQYF. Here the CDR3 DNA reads TGTGCCTGGGGGACAGGACAAGAGACCCAGTACTTC.

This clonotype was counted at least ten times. The CDR3 region is CSSRDRTPNSPLHF. In DNA form, the CDR3 reads TGCAGTTCACGGGACAGGACCCCTAATTCACCCCTCCACTTT. The rearrangement uses TRBV20-1 and TRBJ1-6; TRBD1 agrees at 8 bases. Germline V gene lookup returns CDR1 DFQATT and CDR2 SNEGSKA (reference sequence). CDR3 length equals 14 residues. V was clipped by 8 bases and J by 6 bases; unmatched bases: 9.

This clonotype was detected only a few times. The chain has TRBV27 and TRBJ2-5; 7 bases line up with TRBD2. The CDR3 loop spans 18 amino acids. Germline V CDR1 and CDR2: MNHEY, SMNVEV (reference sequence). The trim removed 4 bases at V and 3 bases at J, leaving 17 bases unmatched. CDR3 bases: TGTGCCAGCAGTTCCCTAGTCGGGAGGCCTGATTTAAAAGAGACCCAGTACTTC. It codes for CASSSLVGRPDLKETQYF.

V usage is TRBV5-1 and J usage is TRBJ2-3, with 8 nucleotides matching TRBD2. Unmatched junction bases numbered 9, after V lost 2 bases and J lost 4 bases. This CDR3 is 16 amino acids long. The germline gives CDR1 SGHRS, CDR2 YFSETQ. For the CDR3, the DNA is TGCGCCAGCAGCTTTTCTAGCGGGCCGTCGTCAGATACGCAGTATTTT. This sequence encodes CASSFSSGPSSDTQYF. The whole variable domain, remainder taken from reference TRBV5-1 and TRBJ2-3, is KAGVTQTPRYLIKTRGQQVTLSCSPISGHRSVSWYQQTPGQGLQFLFEYFSETQRNKGNFPGRFSGRQFSNSRSEMNVSTLELGDSALYLCASSFSSGPSSDTQYFGPGTRLTVL.

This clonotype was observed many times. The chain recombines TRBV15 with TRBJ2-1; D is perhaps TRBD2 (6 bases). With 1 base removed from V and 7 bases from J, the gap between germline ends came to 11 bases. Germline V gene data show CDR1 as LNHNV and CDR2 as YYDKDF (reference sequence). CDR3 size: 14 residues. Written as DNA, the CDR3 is TGTGCCACCAGCAGAGTGCCGACTAGGAATGAGCAGTTCTTC. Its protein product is CATSRVPTRNEQFF.

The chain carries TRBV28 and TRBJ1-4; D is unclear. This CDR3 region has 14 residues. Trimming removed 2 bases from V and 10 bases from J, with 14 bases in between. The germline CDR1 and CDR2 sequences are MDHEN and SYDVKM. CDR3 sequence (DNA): TGTGCCAGCAGTTTACGAAAAAAAGCGGGAAAACTGTTTTTT. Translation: CASSLRKKAGKLFF.

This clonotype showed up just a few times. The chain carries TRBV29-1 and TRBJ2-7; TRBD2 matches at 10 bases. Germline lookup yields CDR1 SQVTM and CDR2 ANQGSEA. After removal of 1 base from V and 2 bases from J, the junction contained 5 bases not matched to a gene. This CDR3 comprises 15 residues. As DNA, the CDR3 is TGCAGCGTTGAAGGGGCCGGGACTAGCGCCTACGAGCAGTACTTC. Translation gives CSVEGAGTSAYEQYF.

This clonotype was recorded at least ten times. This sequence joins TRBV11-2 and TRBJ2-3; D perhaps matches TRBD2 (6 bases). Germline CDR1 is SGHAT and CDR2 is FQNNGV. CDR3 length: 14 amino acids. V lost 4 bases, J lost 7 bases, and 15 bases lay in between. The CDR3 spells CASSSALAKNTQYF. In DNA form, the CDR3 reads TGTGCCAGCAGCTCGGCCCTAGCGAAAAATACGCAGTATTTT.

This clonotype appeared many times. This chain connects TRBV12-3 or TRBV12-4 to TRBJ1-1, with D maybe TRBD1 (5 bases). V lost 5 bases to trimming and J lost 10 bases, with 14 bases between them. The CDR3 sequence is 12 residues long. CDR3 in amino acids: CASSPRDLGAFF. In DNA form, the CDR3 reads TGTGCCAGCAGTCCACGGGACCTGGGAGCTTTCTTT.

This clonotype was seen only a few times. CDR3 amino acids: CASSWSRARVENGYTF. The CDR3 bases are TGTGCCAGCAGCTGGTCGAGGGCCCGGGTAGAGAATGGCTACACCTTC. The chain recombines TRBV7-9 with TRBJ1-2; no firm D call. CDR1 SEHNR and CDR2 FQNEAQ come from the germline V gene (reference sequence). Trimming removed 4 bases at V and 6 bases at J, with 21 bases between. The CDR3 is 16 residues long.

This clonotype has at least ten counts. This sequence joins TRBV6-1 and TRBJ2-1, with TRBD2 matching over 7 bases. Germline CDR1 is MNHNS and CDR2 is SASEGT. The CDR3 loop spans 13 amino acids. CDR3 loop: CASIREENNEQFF. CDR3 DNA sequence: TGTGCTAGTATCCGGGAGGAGAACAATGAGCAGTTCTTC.

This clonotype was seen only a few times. CDR3 bases: TGCAGTGCTAGGGCACCGGACAGGGGGCCTAACTATGGCTACACCTTC. This sequence encodes CSARAPDRGPNYGYTF. The chain recombines TRBV20-1 with TRBJ1-2; 11 bases line up with TRBD1. The V and J ends lost 3 bases and 0 bases, in that order; junction bases with no gene match: 6. The CDR3 is made up of 16 amino acids. Per germline, CDR1 DFQATT and CDR2 SNEGSKA (reference sequence).

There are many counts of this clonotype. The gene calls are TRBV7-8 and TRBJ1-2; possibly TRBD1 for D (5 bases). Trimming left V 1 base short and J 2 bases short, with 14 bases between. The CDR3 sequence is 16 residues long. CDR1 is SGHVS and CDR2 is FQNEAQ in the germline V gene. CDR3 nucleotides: TGTGCCAGCAGCTTAGTAGCAGGGCCGCGCAACTATGGCTACACCTTC. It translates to CASSLVAGPRNYGYTF.

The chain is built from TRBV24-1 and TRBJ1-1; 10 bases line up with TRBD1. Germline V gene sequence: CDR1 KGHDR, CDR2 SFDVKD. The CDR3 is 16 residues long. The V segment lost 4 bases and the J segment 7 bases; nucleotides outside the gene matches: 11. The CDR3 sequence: CATSESGTGDLSEAFF. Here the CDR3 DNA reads TGTGCCACCAGTGAATCCGGGACAGGGGATTTGAGTGAAGCTTTCTTT.

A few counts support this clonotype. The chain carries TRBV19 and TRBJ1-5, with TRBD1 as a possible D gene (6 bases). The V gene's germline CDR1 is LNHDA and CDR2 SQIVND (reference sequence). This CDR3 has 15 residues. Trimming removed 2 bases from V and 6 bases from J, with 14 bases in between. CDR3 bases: TGTGCCAGTAGTATAAACGGGGGGGCGAGTCAGCCCCAGCATTTT. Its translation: CASSINGGASQPQHF.